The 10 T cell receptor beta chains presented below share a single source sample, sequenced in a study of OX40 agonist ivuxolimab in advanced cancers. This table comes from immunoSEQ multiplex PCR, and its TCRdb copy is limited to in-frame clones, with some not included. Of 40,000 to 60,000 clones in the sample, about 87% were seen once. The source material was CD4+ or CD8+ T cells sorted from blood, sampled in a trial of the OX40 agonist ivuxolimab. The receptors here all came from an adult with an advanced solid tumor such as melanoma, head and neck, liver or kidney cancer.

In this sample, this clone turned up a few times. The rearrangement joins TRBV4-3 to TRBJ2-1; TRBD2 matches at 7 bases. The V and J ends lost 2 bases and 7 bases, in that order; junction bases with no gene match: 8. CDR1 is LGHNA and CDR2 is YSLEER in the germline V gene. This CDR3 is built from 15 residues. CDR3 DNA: TGCGCCAGCAGCCAACCCTCCGGCGGGAGAAATGAGCAGTTCTTC. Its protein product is CASSQPSGGRNEQFF.

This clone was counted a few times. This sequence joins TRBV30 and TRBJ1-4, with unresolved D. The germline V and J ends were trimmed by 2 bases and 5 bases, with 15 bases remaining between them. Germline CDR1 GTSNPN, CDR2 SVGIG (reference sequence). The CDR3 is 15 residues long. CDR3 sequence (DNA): TGTGCCTGGAGTCCAATATCTGGGAGCAATGAAAAACTGTTTTTT. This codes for CAWSPISGSNEKLFF. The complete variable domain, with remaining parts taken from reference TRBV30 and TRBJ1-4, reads SQTIHQWPATLVQPVGSPLSLECTVEGTSNPNLYWYRQAAGRGLQLLFYSVGIGQISSEVPQNLSASRPQDRQFILSSKKLLLSDSGFYLCAWSPISGSNEKLFFGSGTQLSVL.

CDR3 region: CASSTRRTSYEQYF. Written as DNA, the CDR3 is TGTGCCAGCAGTACACGACGGACCTCCTACGAGCAGTACTTC. The chain recombines TRBV27 with TRBJ2-7; D remains ambiguous. This CDR3 has 14 residues. With 5 bases removed from V and 0 bases from J, the gap between germline ends came to 11 bases. CDR1 MNHEY and CDR2 SMNVEV come from the germline V gene (reference sequence).

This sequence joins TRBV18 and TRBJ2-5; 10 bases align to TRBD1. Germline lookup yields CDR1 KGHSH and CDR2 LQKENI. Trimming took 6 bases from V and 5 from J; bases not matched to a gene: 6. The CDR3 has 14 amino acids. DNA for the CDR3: TGTGCCAGCTCCCCCGGGACAGGGGTTGAGACCCAGTACTTC. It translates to CASSPGTGVETQYF.

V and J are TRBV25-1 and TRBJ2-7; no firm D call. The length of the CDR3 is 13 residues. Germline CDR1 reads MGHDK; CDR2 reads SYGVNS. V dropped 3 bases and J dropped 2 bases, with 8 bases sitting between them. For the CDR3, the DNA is TGTGCCAGCAGTGACAGCAATCCCTACGAGCAGTACTTC. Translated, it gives CASSDSNPYEQYF.

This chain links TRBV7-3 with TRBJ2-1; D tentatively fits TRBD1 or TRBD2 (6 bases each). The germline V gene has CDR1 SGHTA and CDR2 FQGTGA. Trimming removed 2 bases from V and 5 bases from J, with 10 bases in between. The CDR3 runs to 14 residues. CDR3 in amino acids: CASSLGGLHNEQFF. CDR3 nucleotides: TGTGCCAGCAGCTTAGGGGGGCTACACAATGAGCAGTTCTTC.

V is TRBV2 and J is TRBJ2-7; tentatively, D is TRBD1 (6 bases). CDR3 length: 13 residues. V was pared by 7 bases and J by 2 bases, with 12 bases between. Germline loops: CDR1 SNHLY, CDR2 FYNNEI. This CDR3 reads CASTGWDTYEQYF. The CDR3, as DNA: TGTGCCAGCACGGGCTGGGACACCTACGAGCAGTACTTC. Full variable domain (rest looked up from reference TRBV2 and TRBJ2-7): EPEVTQTPSHQVTQMGQEVILRCVPISNHLYFYWYRQILGQKVEFLVSFYNNEISEKSEIFDDQFSVERPDGSNFTLKIRSTKLEDSAMYFCASTGWDTYEQYFGPGTRLTVT.

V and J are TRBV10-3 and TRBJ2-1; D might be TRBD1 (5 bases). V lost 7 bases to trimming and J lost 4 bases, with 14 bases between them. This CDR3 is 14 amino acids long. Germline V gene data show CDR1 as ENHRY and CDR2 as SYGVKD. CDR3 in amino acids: CAIKDNTIYNEQFF. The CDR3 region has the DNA TGTGCCATCAAGGACAACACGATTTACAATGAGCAGTTCTTC.

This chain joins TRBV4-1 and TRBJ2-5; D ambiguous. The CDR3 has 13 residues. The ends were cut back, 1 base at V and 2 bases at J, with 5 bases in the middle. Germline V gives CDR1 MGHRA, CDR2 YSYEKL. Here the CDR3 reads CASSQGQQETQYF. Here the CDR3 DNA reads TGCGCCAGCAGCCAAGGCCAGCAAGAGACCCAGTACTTC.

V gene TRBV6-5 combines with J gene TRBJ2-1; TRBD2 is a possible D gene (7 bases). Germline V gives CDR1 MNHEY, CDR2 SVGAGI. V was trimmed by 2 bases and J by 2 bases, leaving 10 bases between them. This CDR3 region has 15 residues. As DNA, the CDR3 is TGTGCCAGCAGTTACGGGAGGGGGGCCTACAATGAGCAGTTCTTC. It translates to CASSYGRGAYNEQFF.